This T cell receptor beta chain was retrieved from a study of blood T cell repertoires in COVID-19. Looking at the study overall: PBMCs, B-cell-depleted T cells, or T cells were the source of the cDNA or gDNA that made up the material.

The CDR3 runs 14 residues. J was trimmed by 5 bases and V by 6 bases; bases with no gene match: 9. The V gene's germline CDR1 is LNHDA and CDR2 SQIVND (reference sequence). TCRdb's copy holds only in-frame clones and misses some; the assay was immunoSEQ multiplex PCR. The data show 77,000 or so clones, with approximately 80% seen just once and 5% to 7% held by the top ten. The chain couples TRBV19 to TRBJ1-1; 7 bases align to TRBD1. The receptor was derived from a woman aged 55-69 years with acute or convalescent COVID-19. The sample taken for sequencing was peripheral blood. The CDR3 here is CASRETGRLTEAFF. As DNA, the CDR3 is TGTGCCAGTAGGGAGACAGGGAGATTGACTGAAGCTTTCTTT.